This T cell receptor beta chain was obtained from a study of glioma-infiltrating T cells after dendritic cell vaccination (dated by TCRdb to about 2016). Describing the broader study: The cohort comprised around 15 glioblastoma patients from Phase I and II dendritic cell vaccination trials, 9 newly diagnosed and 6 with recurrent disease. TCR sequencing metrics, including TIL content and tumor-blood repertoire overlap, were correlated with survival after dendritic cell vaccination. Between 2003 and 2012, the patients were given dendritic cell vaccination pulsed with autologous tumor lysate. In glioblastoma patients vaccinated with dendritic cells, deep sequencing of TCR beta CDR3 regions served to measure the amount of tumor-infiltrating lymphocytes and to compare repertoires between tumor and blood. Each patient was given three intradermal dendritic cell vaccine injections, spaced two weeks apart, in the arm below the axilla. The vaccine was prepared from monocyte-derived dendritic cells that were cultured for seven days with IL-4 and GM-CSF and then pulsed overnight with autologous tumor lysate. The paper's findings and limits, for the study overall: The cohort was small and heterogeneous, with few patients having full blood and tumor sets and even fewer initial-recurrent tumor pairs. The three-group TCR overlap response model was characterized as speculative, and prospective validation of the model was stated to be required. After dendritic cell vaccination, a higher estimated pretreatment TIL content predicted longer time to progression and overall survival. No direct relationship between TCR clonality and survival was found, suggesting that a diverse polyclonal response may matter.

Patients were selected for having adequate residual fresh-frozen tumor tissue and more than two years of available survival data. Although molecular status otherwise differed among the glioblastoma patients, no patient had an isocitrate dehydrogenase mutation. PBMC collection took place before vaccination, two weeks after the third vaccination, and at tumor progression if progression occurred. Genomic DNA was extracted with the Qiagen DNeasy Blood extraction Kit. From the cysteine through the phenylalanine, the CDR3 covers 16 amino acids. Only the CDR3 DNA is retained, 48 bases long and in frame from the first base. At the junction V is shortened by 4 bases and J by 0 bases, with 13 bases in between. CDR1 SNHLY and CDR2 FYNNEI are derived from the germline V gene. About this clone itself: Its target antigen remains unknown. Per-base qualities were not stored, and no clone one base away is much larger. The sample holds other DNA sequences that translate to the same CDR3.

The immunoSEQ assay amplified TCRB CDR3 regions from around 2 micrograms of genomic DNA, or from all available DNA when less than that amount was available. For multiplex PCR, 60 forward primers for TCR V beta segments and 13 reverse primers for J beta segments were used. Synthetic control templates were spiked into each sample at limiting dilution to estimate reads per starting template. The Illumina HiSeq System generated 87 bp sequencing reads. The original pipeline was this. To remove PCR and sequencing errors, closely related sequences were merged with a nearest neighbor algorithm. TCR overlap was measured as the percentage of unique tumor TCR beta sequences also present in the same patient's peripheral blood. Drawn from immuneACCESS, this table holds only the in-frame rearrangements with V and J called that TCRdb kept. Clones are partly lost; checked studies trace under half to an unresolved V gene and leave the rest unexplained. V and J calls and clone size are copied from that table; D and trimming were computed from the DNA. This sample gives roughly 80,000 clones in total; about 90% of them show up just once. The ten most abundant clones make up approximately 3.2% of the sample.

This specimen consisted of blood, obtained before dendritic cell vaccination. The TCR was taken from a human donor with glioblastoma. The rearranged segments are TRBV2 and TRBJ1-3; a confident D gene designation cannot be given. This receptor carries the CDR3 CASSVEGTSSGNTIYF. The DNA sequence reads TGTGCCAGCAGTGTTGAGGGCACGAGCTCTGGAAACACCATATATTTT.